This T cell receptor beta chain was sequenced during a study of high-grade serous ovarian cancer treatment subgroups. Produced via immunoSEQ multiplex PCR; TCRdb's table is partial and in-frame only. The sample has 15,000 to 20,000 clones, roughly 75% seen once. Germline CDR1 is MNHNS and CDR2 is SASEGT. V was pared by 4 bases and J by 1 base, with 7 bases between. The CDR3 is made up of 13 amino acids. Tumor samples were obtained before definitive surgery or chemotherapy. What was sequenced was tumor tissue. The V call is TRBV6-1, the J call TRBJ1-1, with D uncertain. The origin of this receptor is a human donor with high-grade serous ovarian cancer. The CDR3 loop is CASSVVRNTEAFF. The CDR3 bases are TGTGCCAGCAGTGTAGTCAGGAACACTGAAGCTTTCTTT.